This TCR beta chain comes out of a study of vaccination and CD4 T cells after COVID-19. Study information: Recovered-phase convalescent patients showed SARS-CoV-2 positivity by nasal swab PCR; roughly ten were mild, one severe. The post-COVID sampling time was a median roughly 100 days after diagnosis, ranging from 35 to 161. The study's findings and limits: Among convalescent patients, a median roughly 88% of reactive clones emerged only after vaccination.

In regard to this clonotype: Its target is unknown.

Trimming at V came to 3 bases and at J to 7 bases, leaving 7 bases not matched to a gene. CDR1 and CDR2 from the germline V gene are SGHTA and FQGTGA. This CDR3 has 14 amino acids. Stated treatment: roughly nine-day PBMC culture with coronavirus spike peptide pools or control peptides (ViraFEST assay). Researchers used the Oncomine TCR Beta short-read assay to sequence DNA from cultured CD4+ T cells. TCRdb re-called the PCR reads with MiXCR, one entry per CDR3 protein. The sample lists roughly 12,000 distinct CDR3 sequences; over 70% were seen once. The sequence was obtained from a human donor who had recovered from COVID-19. Source material: CD4+ T cells from blood, cultured in vitro. The chain links TRBV7-3 to TRBJ1-1; 8 bases fit TRBD1. Written as DNA, the CDR3 is TGTGCCAGCAGCTTCTCAGGGGGCGGTGGTGAAGCTTTCTTT. As protein: CASSFSGGGGEAFF.